Presented here are 3 T cell receptor beta chains from one specimen sequenced in a study of blood T cell repertoires in COVID-19. Sequencing was performed with immunoSEQ multiplex PCR; in TCRdb, only in-frame clones are kept and a portion is missing. The repertoire holds some 250,000 clones, with approximately 91% as singletons. The sequenced sample consisted of peripheral blood. The receptors originated from a woman aged 30 to 39 with acute or convalescent COVID-19.

This clone was recorded once. This chain connects TRBV27 to TRBJ2-7, with TRBD1 matching over 9 bases. The V segment lost 5 bases and the J segment 3 bases; nucleotides outside the gene matches: 5. The CDR3 extends over 14 amino acids. The V gene's germline CDR1 is MNHEY and CDR2 SMNVEV (reference sequence). Here the CDR3 DNA reads TGTGCCAGCAGTACAGGGGGCAATCTCTACGAGCAGTACTTC. It specifies CASSTGGNLYEQYF.

The V call is TRBV7-9, the J call TRBJ1-1; 11 positions agree with TRBD1. This CDR3 spans 16 amino acids. The germline V gene encodes CDR1 SEHNR and CDR2 FQNEAQ (reference sequence). V lost 4 bases to trimming and J lost 0 bases; unmatched junction nucleotides: 4. The CDR3 region is CASSSGQGGMNTEAFF. CDR3 DNA sequence: TGTGCCAGCAGCTCGGGACAGGGGGGGATGAACACTGAAGCTTTCTTT. The entire variable domain, with the rest obtained from reference TRBV7-9 and TRBJ1-1, is as follows: DTGVSQNPRHKITKRGQNVTFRCDPISEHNRLYWYRQTLGQGPEFLTYFQNEAQLEKSRLLSDRFSAERPKGSFSTLEIQRTEQGDSAMYLCASSSGQGGMNTEAFFGQGTRLTVV.

This chain links TRBV7-2 with TRBJ2-7, with unresolved D. This CDR3 contains 15 residues. Germline CDR1 is SGHTA and CDR2 is FQGNSA. V lost 0 bases and J 3 bases, leaving 12 bases between the germline ends. The CDR3 sequence: CASSLAPQTYYEQYF. CDR3 bases: TGTGCCAGCAGCTTAGCTCCACAGACCTACTACGAGCAGTACTTC.